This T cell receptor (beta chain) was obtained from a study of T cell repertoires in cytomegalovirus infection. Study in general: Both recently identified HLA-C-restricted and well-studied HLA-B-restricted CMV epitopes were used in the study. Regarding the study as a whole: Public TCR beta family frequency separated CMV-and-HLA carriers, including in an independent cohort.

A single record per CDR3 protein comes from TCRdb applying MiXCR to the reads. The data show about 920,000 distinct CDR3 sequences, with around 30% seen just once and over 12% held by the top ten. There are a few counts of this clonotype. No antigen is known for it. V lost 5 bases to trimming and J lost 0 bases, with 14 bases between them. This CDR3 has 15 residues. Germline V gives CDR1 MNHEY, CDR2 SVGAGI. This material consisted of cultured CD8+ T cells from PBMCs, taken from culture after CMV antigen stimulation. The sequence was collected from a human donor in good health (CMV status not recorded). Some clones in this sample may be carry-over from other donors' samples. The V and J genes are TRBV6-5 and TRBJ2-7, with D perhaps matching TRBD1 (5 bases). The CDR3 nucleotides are TGTGCCAGCAGTCTCACAACGACAGCCTCCTACGAGCAGTACTTC. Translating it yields CASSLTTTASYEQYF.